This is a list of T cell receptor beta chains from one sample in a study of blood T cells in healthy people across ages. TCRdb recomputed calls from the 5' RACE reads with MiXCR, one row per CDR3 protein. The repertoire holds hundreds of thousands of distinct CDR3 sequences, with approximately 49% as singletons. Sequences were obtained from blood. Receptors were obtained from a woman aged 55 to 70 in good health. CDR3s include the opening cysteine and the closing phenylalanine or tryptophan. A D gene is named only where the DNA matches it firmly. Size tells how often a clone was seen (once, few, many) or the class of an expanded clone, and some rows leave it out.

j_call,d_call,clone_size,v_call,cdr3_nt,cdr3_aa
TRBJ2-7,-,-,TRBV15,TGTGCCACCAGCAGAGATTACAGGACCGGGCAGTACTTC,CATSRDYRTGQYF
TRBJ2-1,TRBD2,-,TRBV11-2,TGTGCCAGCAGCATCGATCGGGGGGGGCTCTCCTACAATGAGCAGTTCTTC,CASSIDRGGLSYNEQFF
TRBJ2-1,-,-,TRBV4-3,TGCGCCAGCAGCCAAGACACCATCGGCTCCTACAATGAGCAGTTCTTC,CASSQDTIGSYNEQFF
TRBJ1-6,TRBD1,-,TRBV7-2,TGTGCCAGCAGCTCGGTGGGACAGTCGGATTCACCCCTCCACTTT,CASSSVGQSDSPLHF
TRBJ2-5,TRBD2,-,TRBV4-2,TGTGCCAGCAGCCAAGGGCCGGGACTAGCGGGAGTTGGGACCCAGTACTTC,CASSQGPGLAGVGTQYF
TRBJ2-1,TRBD2,-,TRBV24-1,TGTGCCACCAGTGACCCCGGACTAGCGGGTATCAATGAGCAGTTCTTC,CATSDPGLAGINEQFF
TRBJ1-1,-,-,TRBV7-8,TGTGCCAGCAGCTTACGGCAAACCATGAACACTGAAGCTTTCTTT,CASSLRQTMNTEAFF
TRBJ2-4,-,few,TRBV12-3/TRBV12-4,TGTGCCAGCACCCTCTCTGCTAGAGAGCAGTACTTC,CASTLSAREQYF
TRBJ2-1,-,many,TRBV20-1,TGCAGTGCTAGAGACCCCTGGGGATTTAAAGGCGATGAGCAGTTCTTC,CSARDPWGFKGDEQFF
TRBJ1-5,TRBD1,-,TRBV5-1,TGCGCCAGCAGCTTGGAGACAGGGGGCCGTCAGCCCCAGCATTTT,CASSLETGGRQPQHF
TRBJ2-1,-,-,TRBV29-1,TGCAGCGGTGTAGGCGATAGCTCCTACAATGAGCAGTTCTTC,CSGVGDSSYNEQFF
TRBJ1-6,TRBD1,-,TRBV7-3,TGTGCCAGCAGCTTGGCCGGGACAGGGAGGTCACCCCTCCACTTT,CASSLAGTGRSPLHF
TRBJ2-4,-,-,TRBV20-1,TGCAGTGCTAGAGAGCCGGTACTAGCCAAAAACATTCAGTACTTC,CSAREPVLAKNIQYF
TRBJ1-5,TRBD1,-,TRBV10-3,TGTGCCATCAGTGGGGACAGAGTCAATCAGCCCCAGCATTTT,CAISGDRVNQPQHF
TRBJ1-1,-,-,TRBV5-4,TGTGCCAGCAGCTTGGAGGCAGGGCGAGGTGAAGCTTTCTTT,CASSLEAGRGEAFF
TRBJ1-2,TRBD1,-,TRBV20-1,TGCAGTGCAACCCGGGACAGGGTTACGTCGGTCGATGGCTACACCTTC,CSATRDRVTSVDGYTF
TRBJ1-1,-,once,TRBV28,TGTGCCAGCAGTTTGGCTCTCCGGGACACCCCCTTGGACACTGAAGCTTTCTTT,CASSLALRDTPLDTEAFF
TRBJ2-7,-,-,TRBV20-1,TGCAGTGCTAGATCCAGGGTAGGAGGCTACGAGCAGTACTTC,CSARSRVGGYEQYF
TRBJ2-7,TRBD2,-,TRBV7-2,TGTGCCAGCAGCGAACGGACTAGTTACAATGAGCAGTACTTC,CASSERTSYNEQYF
TRBJ2-7,TRBD2,-,TRBV27,TGTGCCAGCAGTCTAGCGGGAAGCCAAGAGTACGAGCAGTACTTC,CASSLAGSQEYEQYF
TRBJ2-3,-,-,TRBV5-5,TGTGCCAGCAGCTACCACAGCACAGATACGTATTTT,CASSYHSTDTYF
TRBJ2-1,TRBD2,-,TRBV11-3,TGTGCCAGCAGCGGATTAGCGGGAGGATTCGGCGAGCAGTTCTTC,CASSGLAGGFGEQFF
TRBJ1-5,-,-,TRBV2,TGTGCCAGCAGGATGTATTCGGGCAATCAGCCCCAGCATTTT,CASRMYSGNQPQHF
TRBJ2-1,TRBD1,-,TRBV27,TGTGCCAGCTTGCGACAGGGGATCGGCGAGCAGTTCTTC,CASLRQGIGEQFF
TRBJ1-1,-,-,TRBV7-9,TGTGCCAGCAGCTTATCTACGGACAGGAACACTGAAGCTTTCTTT,CASSLSTDRNTEAFF
TRBJ2-5,TRBD2,-,TRBV7-3,TGTGCCAGCAGCTTTCGTGCGGCGGGAGGACAAGAGACCCAGTACTTC,CASSFRAAGGQETQYF
TRBJ2-1,-,few,TRBV14,TGTGCCAGCAGCCAAGAGCGGTACAATGAGCAGTTCTTC,CASSQERYNEQFF
TRBJ2-7,TRBD1,few,TRBV29-1,TGCAGCGTAGGACAGGGTGGGGTTGCGGAGCAGTACTTC,CSVGQGGVAEQYF
TRBJ2-1,-,few,TRBV11-3,TGTGCCAGCAGCCAAGCTGCGGGGGCGCGGAATGAGCAGTTCTTC,CASSQAAGARNEQFF
TRBJ2-7,TRBD1,few,TRBV24-1,TGTGCCACCAGCCAACAGGGGTACGAGCAGTACTTC,CATSQQGYEQYF
TRBJ2-1,-,few,TRBV7-2,TGTGCCAGCAGCCTACCTACGGGATACAATGAGCAGTTCTTC,CASSLPTGYNEQFF
TRBJ2-5,-,few,TRBV20-1,TGCAGTGCTGAAAGACAGGCGAAGGGAGAGACCCAGTACTTC,CSAERQAKGETQYF
TRBJ2-3,-,-,TRBV28,TGTGCCAGCAGCCCGTCACTAAGCACAGATACGCAGTATTTT,CASSPSLSTDTQYF
TRBJ2-5,-,few,TRBV7-2,TGTGCCAGCAGTTCAAGGGGGTTAGAGACCCAGTACTTC,CASSSRGLETQYF
TRBJ1-2,TRBD1,-,TRBV28,TGTGCCAGCAGTTTGCCCCCAGGGGGGAATGGCTACACCTTC,CASSLPPGGNGYTF
TRBJ2-5,TRBD2,-,TRBV15,TGTGCCACCAGCAGAGTGCTAGCGGGGGAATCAGAGACCCAGTACTTC,CATSRVLAGESETQYF
TRBJ1-4,-,few,TRBV10-3,TGTGCCATCAGTGAGGGGGGGACGGCTAATGAAAAACTGTTTTTT,CAISEGGTANEKLFF
TRBJ2-1,-,-,TRBV24-1,TGTGCCACCAGTAGAACGGACCCCTTCGGGCAGTTCTTC,CATSRTDPFGQFF
TRBJ2-3,-,-,TRBV4-3,TGCGCCAGCAGCCAGGGTTCGGGTACAGATACGCAGTATTTT,CASSQGSGTDTQYF
TRBJ1-2,-,-,TRBV6-6,TGTGCCAGCAGTTACTCTGATAACAATGGCTACACCTTC,CASSYSDNNGYTF
TRBJ2-7,TRBD1,few,TRBV12-3/TRBV12-4,TGTGCCAGCAGTAACCCCGGGACAGGGGCGAGCTCCTACGAGCAGTACTTC,CASSNPGTGASSYEQYF
TRBJ1-2,-,many,TRBV7-2,TGTGCCAGCAGCCTACAGGTGAACTATGGCTACACCTTC,CASSLQVNYGYTF
TRBJ2-5,-,few,TRBV15,TGTGCCACCAGCAGAGCCGGAGGGAGAACCCAAGAGACCCAGTACTTC,CATSRAGGRTQETQYF
TRBJ2-7,TRBD1,many,TRBV10-3,TGTGCCATCAGTGAGCCGGGACAGGGCTACGAGCAGTACTTC,CAISEPGQGYEQYF
TRBJ2-3,-,-,TRBV18,TGTGCCAGCTCACCAAACAGGGCCCCAGATACGCAGTATTTT,CASSPNRAPDTQYF
TRBJ2-1,TRBD2,-,TRBV4-2,TGTGCCAGCAGTCTAGGGGCGGGAGGAGCGTACAATGAGCAGTTCTTC,CASSLGAGGAYNEQFF
TRBJ2-1,-,-,TRBV4-1,TGCGCCAGCAGCCAATTGGCGACAAACATTAATGAGCAGTTCTTC,CASSQLATNINEQFF
TRBJ2-1,-,-,TRBV5-6,TGTGCCAGCAGCTTTTATCGGGGAGCCAATGAGCAGTTCTTC,CASSFYRGANEQFF